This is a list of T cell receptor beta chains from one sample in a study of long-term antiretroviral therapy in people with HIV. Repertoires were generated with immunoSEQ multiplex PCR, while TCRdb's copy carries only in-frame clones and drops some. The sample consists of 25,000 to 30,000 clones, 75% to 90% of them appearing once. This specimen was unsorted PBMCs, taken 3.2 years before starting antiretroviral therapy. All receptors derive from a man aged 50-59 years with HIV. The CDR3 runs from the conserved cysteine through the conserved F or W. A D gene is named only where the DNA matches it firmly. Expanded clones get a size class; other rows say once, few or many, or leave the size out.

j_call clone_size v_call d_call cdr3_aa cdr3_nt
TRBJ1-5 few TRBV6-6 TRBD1 CASRGIQGVDQPQHF TGTGCCAGCAGGGGAATACAGGGGGTGGACCAGCCCCAGCATTTT
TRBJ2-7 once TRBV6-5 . CASQSGPNEQYF TGTGCCAGCCAGTCAGGGCCCAACGAGCAGTACTTC
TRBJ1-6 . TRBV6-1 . CASSESGLSPLHF TGTGCCAGCAGTGAATCAGGGTTATCACCCCTCCACTTT
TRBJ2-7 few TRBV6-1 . CASSEHGYEQYF TGTGCCAGCAGTGAACATGGGTACGAGCAGTACTTC
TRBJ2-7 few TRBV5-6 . CASSLGSYDEQYF TGTGCCAGCAGCTTGGGATCCTACGACGAGCAGTACTTC
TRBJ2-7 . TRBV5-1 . CASSPDWALYEQYF TGCGCCAGCAGCCCTGACTGGGCCCTCTACGAGCAGTACTTC
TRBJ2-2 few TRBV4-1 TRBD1 CASSQLTGDANTGELFF TGCGCCAGCAGCCAACTGACAGGGGACGCGAACACCGGGGAGCTGTTTTTT
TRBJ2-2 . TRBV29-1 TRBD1 CSVHTLKIPGQQSNTGELFF TGCAGCGTCCACACATTGAAGATACCGGGACAGCAATCGAACACCGGGGAGCTGTTTTTT
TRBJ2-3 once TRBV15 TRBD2 CATSSHRWGGADTQYF TGTGCCACCAGCAGTCACAGGTGGGGGGGGGCAGATACGCAGTATTTT
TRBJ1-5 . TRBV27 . CASKYHGGPDNQPQHF TGTGCCAGCAAGTATCACGGGGGGCCGGATAATCAGCCCCAGCATTTT
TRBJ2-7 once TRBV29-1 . CSAGQNEQYF TGCAGCGCAGGACAGAATGAGCAGTACTTC
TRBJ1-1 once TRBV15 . CATSRVGGDTEAFF TGTGCCACCAGCAGAGTCGGGGGAGACACTGAAGCTTTCTTT
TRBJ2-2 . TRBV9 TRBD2 CASSGSTSGEYLTGELFF TGTGCCAGCAGCGGATCGACTAGCGGGGAATATCTCACCGGGGAGCTGTTTTTT
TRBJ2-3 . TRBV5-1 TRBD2 CASSLFGLAGGPSTDTQYF TGCGCCAGCAGCCTATTCGGACTAGCGGGGGGCCCTAGCACAGATACGCAGTATTTT
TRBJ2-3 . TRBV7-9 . CASSSRAATDTQYF TGTGCCAGCAGCTCAAGGGCAGCCACAGATACGCAGTATTTT
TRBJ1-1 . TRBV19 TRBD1 CASSLRGQTEAFF TGTGCCAGTAGTCTAAGGGGGCAAACTGAAGCTTTCTTT
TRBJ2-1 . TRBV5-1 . CASSRGDAYNELFF TGCGCCAGCAGCCGCGGGGACGCATACAATGAGCTGTTCTTC
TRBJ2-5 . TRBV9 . CASSYRQAQETQYF TGTGCCAGCAGCTACCGACAGGCCCAAGAGACCCAGTACTTC
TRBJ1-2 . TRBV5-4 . CASSQPGSQLVDGYTF TGTGCCAGCAGTCAACCCGGCAGCCAACTAGTCGATGGCTACACCTTC
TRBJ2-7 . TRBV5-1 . CASRDSPSYEQYF TGCGCCAGCAGGGACAGCCCCTCCTACGAGCAGTACTTC
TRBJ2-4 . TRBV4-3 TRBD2 CASSQAVVAGAAKNIQYF TGCGCCAGCAGCCAAGCTGTAGTAGCGGGGGCGGCCAAAAACATTCAGTACTTC
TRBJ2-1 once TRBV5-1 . CASSLVPGTYNEQFF TGCGCCAGCAGCTTGGTTCCAGGGACCTACAATGAGCAGTTCTTC
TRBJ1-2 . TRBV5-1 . CASSRTVTGNYGYTF TGCGCCAGCAGCCGGACTGTGACAGGCAACTATGGCTACACCTTC
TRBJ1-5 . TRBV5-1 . CASSLDGGTYQPQHF TGCGCCAGCAGCTTGGATGGAGGGACTTATCAGCCCCAGCATTTT
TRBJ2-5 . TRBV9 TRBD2 CASSVALLAGGQETQYF TGTGCCAGCAGCGTAGCTCTACTAGCGGGGGGGCAGGAGACCCAGTACTTC
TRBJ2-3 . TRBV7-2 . CASSSGPTPTDTQYF TGTGCCAGCAGCTCCGGACCCACCCCTACAGATACGCAGTATTTT
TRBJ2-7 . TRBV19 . CASKKGGSYEQYF TGTGCCAGTAAGAAGGGCGGCAGCTACGAGCAGTACTTC
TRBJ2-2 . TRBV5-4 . CASSRSTGTGELFF TGTGCCAGCAGCCGTTCAACAGGGACCGGGGAGCTGTTTTTT
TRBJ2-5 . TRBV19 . CASSRDYQETQYF TGTGCCAGTAGTCGGGACTACCAAGAGACCCAGTACTTC
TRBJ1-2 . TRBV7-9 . CASSLSTATYGYTF TGTGCCAGCAGCCTATCGACAGCCACCTATGGCTACACCTTC
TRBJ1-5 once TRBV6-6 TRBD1 CASSWQGTGSQPQHF TGTGCCAGCAGTTGGCAGGGGACAGGGAGTCAGCCCCAGCATTTT
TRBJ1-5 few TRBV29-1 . CSVRGQANQPQHF TGCAGCGTCCGTGGACAAGCGAATCAGCCCCAGCATTTT
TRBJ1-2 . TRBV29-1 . CSVEWGAGPYTF TGCAGCGTTGAATGGGGGGCTGGACCCTACACCTTC
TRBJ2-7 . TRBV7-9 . CATRRMGEQYF TGTGCCACCCGGAGAATGGGCGAGCAGTACTTC
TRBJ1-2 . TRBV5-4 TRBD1 CASSQSGDRGHRGYTF TGTGCCAGCAGCCAGAGCGGGGACAGGGGGCATCGAGGCTACACCTTC
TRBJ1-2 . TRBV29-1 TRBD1 CSAGTGYGYTF TGCAGCGCCGGGACAGGGTATGGCTACACCTTC
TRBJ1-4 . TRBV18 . CASSLRVREKLFF TGTGCCAGCTCACTCCGGGTTCGTGAAAAACTGTTTTTT
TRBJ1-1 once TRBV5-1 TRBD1 CASSLGQTNTEAFF TGCGCCAGCAGCCTGGGACAGACGAACACTGAAGCTTTCTTT
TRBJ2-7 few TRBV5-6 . CASSLVGPFREQYF TGTGCCAGCAGCTTGGTGGGTCCCTTTCGCGAGCAGTACTTC
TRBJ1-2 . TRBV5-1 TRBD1 CASSLTYAGTEHLFYGYTF TGCGCCAGCAGCTTGACGTACGCCGGGACAGAACACCTTTTCTATGGCTACACCTTC
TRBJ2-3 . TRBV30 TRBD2 CAWGGRTSGAALGTQYF TGTGCCTGGGGGGGTCGTACTAGCGGGGCGGCCCTAGGTACGCAGTATTTT
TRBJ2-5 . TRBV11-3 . CASSLDFGGMETQYF TGTGCCAGCAGCTTAGATTTTGGAGGGATGGAGACCCAGTACTTC
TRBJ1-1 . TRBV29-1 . CSVQGSTEAFF TGCAGCGTGCAGGGGTCCACTGAAGCTTTCTTT
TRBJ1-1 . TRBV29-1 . CSVEADGDTEAFF TGCAGCGTTGAAGCGGACGGGGACACTGAAGCTTTCTTT
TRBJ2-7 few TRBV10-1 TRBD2 CASSDLAGGLYHEQYF TGCGCCAGCAGCGATTTAGCGGGAGGTCTGTACCACGAGCAGTACTTC
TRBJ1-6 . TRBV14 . CASSRLPTGHPLHF TGTGCCAGCAGCCGACTTCCGACTGGACACCCCCTCCACTTT
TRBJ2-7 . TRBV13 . CASGVGSSGSYEQYF TGTGCCAGCGGGGTTGGGAGCTCCGGCTCCTACGAGCAGTACTTC
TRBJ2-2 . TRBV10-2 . CATTAGPIYTGELFF TGCGCCACTACCGCCGGACCGATATACACCGGGGAGCTGTTTTTT
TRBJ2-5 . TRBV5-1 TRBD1 CASSLLGQGGETQYF TGCGCCAGCAGCTTATTGGGACAGGGGGGAGAGACCCAGTACTTC
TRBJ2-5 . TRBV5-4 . CASSYRPQETQYF TGTGCCAGCAGCTACCGGCCCCAAGAGACCCAGTACTTC
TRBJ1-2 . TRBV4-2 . CASSQVLSRGNYGYTF TGTGCCAGCAGCCAAGTCCTTAGTCGGGGGAACTATGGCTACACCTTC
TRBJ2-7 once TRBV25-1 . CASSDAGVREQYF TGTGCCAGCAGTGATGCCGGGGTGAGGGAGCAGTACTTC